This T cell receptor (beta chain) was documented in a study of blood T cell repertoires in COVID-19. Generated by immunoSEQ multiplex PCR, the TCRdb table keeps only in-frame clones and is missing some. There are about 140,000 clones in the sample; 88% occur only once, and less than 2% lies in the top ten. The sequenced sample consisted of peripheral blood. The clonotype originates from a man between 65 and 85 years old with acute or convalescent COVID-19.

CDR3 nucleotide sequence: TGTGCCAGCAGCTATGGGGACTTCGGTAAGGATGAGCAGTTCTTC. This sequence encodes CASSYGDFGKDEQFF. J is TRBJ2-1 and V is TRBV5-4, with D perhaps TRBD2 (6 bases). The CDR3 has 15 residues. Germline CDR1 is SGHNT and CDR2 is YYREEE (reference sequence). V lost 3 bases and J 8 bases, leaving 18 bases between the germline ends.